What follows is one T cell receptor beta chain and its context. Antigen: not known. The data stem from a study of siplizumab effects on memory and regulatory T cells. In germline, CDR1 is LNHDA, CDR2 SQIVND (reference sequence). CDR3 size: 16 residues. The V gene lost 4 bases and the J gene lost 1 base, with 16 bases spanning the gap. Study-level findings and limits: Naive or memory phenotype was unassignable for roughly 75-97% of proliferating CD4+ or CD8+ clones.

Here immunoSEQ multiplex PCR was the method, and the copy in TCRdb shows in-frame clones only, minus some. The sample has about 82,000 clones, 87% seen once. Sequenced material: Tregs sorted from blood. The clonotype originates from a human donor in good health. This chain joins TRBV19 and TRBJ1-2; D possibly corresponds to TRBD1 (5 bases). The CDR3 here is CASSRQGKRDNYGYTF. As DNA, the CDR3 is TGTGCCAGTAGTAGGCAGGGCAAGAGGGATAACTATGGCTACACCTTC. Based on the CDR3 plus reference TRBV19 and TRBJ1-2, the full variable domain is DGGITQSPKYLFRKEGQNVTLSCEQNLNHDAMYWYRQDPGQGLRLIYYSQIVNDFQKGDIAEGYSVSREKKESFPLTVTSAQKNPTAFYLCASSRQGKRDNYGYTFGSGTRLTVV.